This T cell receptor beta chain was observed in a study of cytomegalovirus exposure and HLA in healthy donors. Notes on the study in general: The likely explanation for a cluster of highly shared sequence variants was sequencing artifact. Among TCR beta chains of equal frequency, HLA-associated ones were more clonally expanded in a later analysis. A missense DCLRE1C variant was associated with V- and J-gene trimming of TCR beta chains in a later analysis, and an independent cohort replicated the association. A prior analysis recorded that most TCR beta V segments were productive about 87% or about 30% of the time.

Germline loops: CDR1 MNHEY, CDR2 SMNVEV (reference sequence). V shed 6 bases and J shed 9 bases, with 21 bases lying between them. The CDR3 has 15 amino acids. In regard to this clone: Its antigen remains unknown.

PCR was performed using 60 Vbeta and 13 Jbeta primers. Sequencing used immunoSEQ multiplex PCR; TCRdb keeps in-frame clones, though not all of them. Listed are 80,000 to 100,000 clones; just over 15% falls within the top ten. The rearrangement links TRBV27 to TRBJ2-1, with D perhaps TRBD2 (5 bases). Source material: PBMCs. The receptor was isolated from a man aged 50-60 years in good health and CMV-seropositive. The CDR3 nucleotides are TGTGCCAGCAGCCCAGGACTCCTAGGTGGAAGTGAGCAGTTCTTC. Its protein product is CASSPGLLGGSEQFF.